A selection of T cell receptor beta chains follows, all from one sample in a study of T cells in Graves' hyperthyroidism and ophthalmopathy. TCRdb re-analysed the multiplex PCR reads in MiXCR, keeping a single row per CDR3 protein. The sample shows almost 600,000 distinct CDR3 sequences, approximately 14% of them seen only once. Input material: blood. The receptors were sampled from a woman aged 25-40 years with Graves' hyperthyroidism that later progressed to Graves' ophthalmopathy. Each CDR3 is given with its conserved first and last residue. A D gene is named only where the DNA matches it firmly. Not every row has a clone size; where given, it reads once, few, many or a size class.

size	D	V	J	CDR3	DNA
NA	NA	TRBV20-1	TRBJ2-5	CSARDRIGTQYF	TGCAGTGCTAGAGACAGGATTGGGACCCAGTACTTC
many	NA	TRBV18	TRBJ2-5	CASSWDSRETQYF	TGTGCCAGCTCATGGGATAGCAGGGAGACCCAGTACTTC
many	TRBD1	TRBV5-1	TRBJ2-7	CASRPGQGSHEQYF	TGCGCCAGTCGCCCCGGACAGGGGAGCCACGAGCAGTACTTC
many	TRBD2	TRBV10-3	TRBJ2-7	CAISDFREEGYEQYF	TGTGCCATCAGTGATTTTCGGGAGGAGGGATACGAGCAGTACTTC
many	NA	TRBV28	TRBJ1-2	CASSIGHNYGYTF	TGTGCCAGCAGTATAGGACACAACTATGGCTACACCTTC
few	NA	TRBV9	TRBJ1-2	CASSPDSLYGYTF	TGTGCCAGCAGCCCGGACAGTCTATATGGCTACACCTTC
many	NA	TRBV12-3/TRBV12-4	TRBJ2-7	CASVGSSSYEQYF	TGTGCCAGTGTGGGATCAAGCTCCTACGAGCAGTACTTC
NA	TRBD2	TRBV4-1	TRBJ2-3	CASSQGNAGAADTQYF	TGCGCCAGCAGCCAAGGGAATGCGGGAGCAGCAGATACGCAGTATTTT
many	NA	TRBV28	TRBJ1-6	CASSLRRDNPGNSPLHF	TGTGCCAGCAGTTTACGGCGGGACAATCCGGGGAATTCACCCCTCCACTTT
many	NA	TRBV24-1	TRBJ2-5	CATMAGWGNQETQYF	TGTGCCACCATGGCGGGCTGGGGCAATCAAGAGACCCAGTACTTC
many	TRBD2	TRBV20-1	TRBJ2-1	CSARALLAGSYNEQFF	TGCAGTGCTAGGGCCTTACTAGCGGGTTCCTACAATGAGCAGTTCTTC
many	NA	TRBV5-1	TRBJ2-2	CASSLAGANTGELFF	TGCGCCAGCAGCTTGGCAGGGGCGAACACCGGGGAGCTGTTTTTT
few	NA	TRBV10-3	TRBJ1-2	CAIRRQLANYGYTF	TGTGCCATCAGACGACAGTTAGCTAACTATGGCTACACCTTC
many	TRBD2	TRBV5-1	TRBJ2-5	CASSGGTSGQETQYF	TGCGCCAGCAGCGGAGGGACTAGCGGCCAAGAGACCCAGTACTTC
NA	TRBD1	TRBV28	TRBJ1-5	CASRGTGMYQPQHF	TGTGCCAGCAGAGGGACAGGGATGTATCAGCCCCAGCATTTT
NA	NA	TRBV20-1	TRBJ1-5	CSARLGPNQPQHF	TGCAGTGCTAGACTGGGCCCCAATCAGCCCCAGCATTTT
many	NA	TRBV12-3/TRBV12-4	TRBJ2-7	CASSLALAAYEQYF	TGTGCCAGCAGTTTAGCATTAGCGGCTTACGAGCAGTACTTC
NA	TRBD1	TRBV3-1	TRBJ1-5	CASSQVSGGDQPQHF	TGTGCCAGCAGCCAAGTGTCAGGGGGTGATCAGCCCCAGCATTTT
many	NA	TRBV6-1	TRBJ1-5	CASRTTKLILNF	TGTGCCAGCAGGACTACCAAGCTAATATTGAATTTT
many	TRBD2	TRBV27	TRBJ2-1	CASSFTSGGRPLHEQFF	TGTGCCAGCAGTTTCACCTCGGGCGGGAGGCCCCTCCATGAGCAGTTCTTC
many	NA	TRBV7-9	TRBJ1-5	CASNSGEGNQPQHF	TGTGCCAGCAACTCCGGGGAGGGCAATCAGCCCCAGCATTTT
many	TRBD2	TRBV20-1	TRBJ2-1	CSAISGSAYNEQFF	TGCAGTGCGATTAGCGGGAGCGCTTACAATGAGCAGTTCTTC
many	TRBD2	TRBV5-1	TRBJ2-1	CASSLALAGPDNEQFF	TGCGCCAGCAGCTTGGCCCTAGCGGGACCCGACAATGAGCAGTTCTTC
few	NA	TRBV19	TRBJ2-2	CATLKARGTGELFF	TGTGCCACTCTAAAAGCTAGGGGCACCGGGGAGCTGTTTTTT
many	TRBD2	TRBV2	TRBJ2-1	CALLAAPYNEQFF	TGTGCCTTACTAGCGGCACCTTACAATGAGCAGTTCTTC
many	TRBD2	TRBV10-3	TRBJ2-2	CAISYGLAGEGTGELFF	TGTGCCATCAGTTATGGACTAGCGGGAGAGGGCACCGGGGAGCTGTTTTTT
NA	NA	TRBV5-1	TRBJ2-5	CASTVRGDQETQYF	TGCGCCAGCACTGTCAGGGGCGACCAAGAGACCCAGTACTTC
NA	NA	TRBV3-1	TRBJ1-2	CASRQSQGSNYGYTF	TGTGCCAGCAGGCAAAGCCAGGGGAGTAACTATGGCTACACCTTC
many	NA	TRBV6-5	TRBJ2-5	CASSYSATQYF	TGTGCCAGCAGTTACTCGGCGACCCAGTACTTC
many	NA	TRBV25-1	TRBJ2-1	CASSRMGYFVHEQFF	TGTGCCAGCAGTCGAATGGGCTATTTCGTCCATGAGCAGTTCTTC
NA	TRBD2	TRBV3-1	TRBJ2-3	CASSQSGGRTDTQYF	TGTGCCAGCAGCCAATCGGGGGGGCGGACAGATACGCAGTATTTT
few	TRBD2	TRBV20-1	TRBJ2-7	CSARERLAGGRYEQYF	TGCAGTGCTAGAGAGCGACTAGCGGGAGGACGGTACGAGCAGTACTTC
once	NA	TRBV7-6	TRBJ1-4	CASSLGRREKLFF	TGTGCCAGCAGCTTAGGCAGGCGTGAAAAACTGTTTTTT
many	NA	TRBV28	TRBJ1-1	CASRSTAGQSMNTEAFF	TGTGCCAGCAGGTCAACTGCGGGACAAAGCATGAACACTGAAGCTTTCTTT
NA	NA	TRBV20-1	TRBJ1-1	CSARKTNTEAFF	TGCAGTGCTAGGAAGACGAACACTGAAGCTTTCTTT
many	TRBD1	TRBV20-1	TRBJ2-7	CSASGDRGYEQYF	TGCAGTGCTAGTGGGGACAGGGGCTACGAGCAGTACTTC
many	NA	TRBV20-1	TRBJ1-1	CSATVEAFF	TGCAGTGCTACAGTTGAAGCTTTCTTT